This T cell receptor (beta chain) was retrieved from a study of cytomegalovirus exposure and HLA in healthy donors. Study conclusions and caveats: Cytomegalovirus association was listed for 150 to 200 TCR beta chains.

Comments on this clone: The antigen is not known.

Germline V CDR1 and CDR2: SGHTA, FQGNSA. The CDR3 sequence is 11 residues long. V lost 5 bases and J 2 bases, leaving 3 bases between the germline ends. The data were produced by immunoSEQ multiplex PCR, yet TCRdb's version contains in-frame clones alone and is incomplete. The sample lists 200,000 to 250,000 clones, roughly 83% seen once, with 11% to 15% in the top ten. The V call is TRBV7-2, the J call TRBJ2-5; no definite D call. Sequenced: PBMCs. This TCR was sampled from a woman in her twenties or thirties in good health and CMV-seropositive. The CDR3 region is CASSIQETQYF. The CDR3 nucleotides are TGTGCCAGCAGCATACAAGAGACCCAGTACTTC.